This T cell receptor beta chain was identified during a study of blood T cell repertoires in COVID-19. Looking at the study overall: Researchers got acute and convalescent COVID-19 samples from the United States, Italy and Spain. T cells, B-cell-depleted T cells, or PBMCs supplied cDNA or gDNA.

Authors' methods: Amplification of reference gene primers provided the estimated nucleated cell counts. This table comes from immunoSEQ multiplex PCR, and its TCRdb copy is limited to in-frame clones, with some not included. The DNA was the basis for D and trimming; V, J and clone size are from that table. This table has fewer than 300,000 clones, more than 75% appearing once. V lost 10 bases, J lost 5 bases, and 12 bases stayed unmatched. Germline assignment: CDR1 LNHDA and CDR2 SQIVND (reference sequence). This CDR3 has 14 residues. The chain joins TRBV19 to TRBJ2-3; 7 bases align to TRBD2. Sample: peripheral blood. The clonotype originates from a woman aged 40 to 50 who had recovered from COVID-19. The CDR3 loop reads CATAPGPGGDTQYF. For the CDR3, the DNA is TGTGCCACTGCCCCCGGACCGGGAGGAGATACGCAGTATTTT.